Each of the 29 T cell receptor beta chains below was sequenced from the same sample in a study of CD8 T cells in Susac syndrome. It was with random hexamers that roughly 0.5 to 1 ug RNA was reverse transcribed. TCRdb processed the immunoSEQ multiplex PCR reads anew with MiXCR; each CDR3 protein has one entry. The data show about 150,000 distinct CDR3 sequences, over 95% seen once. The source material was CD8+ T cells from PBMCs. Receptors originate from a human donor with multiple sclerosis.

The rearrangement links TRBV18 to TRBJ1-1; tentative D call: TRBD1 (5 bases). From germline, CDR1 is KGHSH and CDR2 LQKENI. This CDR3 contains 14 residues. Between the trimmed V and J ends, which lost 7 bases and 1 base, there was a span of 13 bases. The CDR3 DNA follows: TGTGCCAGCTACTCGGGGGTGGCGAACACTGAAGCTTTCTTT. Protein: CASYSGVANTEAFF.

The rearrangement uses TRBV29-1 and TRBJ1-1; the match to TRBD1 covers 7 bases. V lost 6 bases to trimming and J lost 8 bases; unmatched junction nucleotides: 12. The CDR3 sequence is 13 residues long. Germline V gene data show CDR1 as SQVTM and CDR2 as ANQGSEA. The CDR3 nucleotides read TGCAGCGTATACTGGATGGACAGGTCGGAAGCTTTCTTT. It codes for CSVYWMDRSEAFF.

This rearrangement joins TRBV29-1 to TRBJ1-1; 7 bases are a match to TRBD1. Germline-derived CDR1 and CDR2 are SQVTM and ANQGSEA. V was clipped by 7 bases and J by 3 bases; unmatched bases: 5. The CDR3 runs to 12 residues. DNA of the CDR3: TGCAGCGCACAGGGGATGGACACTGAAGCTTTCTTT. This sequence encodes CSAQGMDTEAFF.

The chain has TRBV7-8 and TRBJ2-3; 9 nucleotides match TRBD2. CDR1 is SGHVS and CDR2 is FQNEAQ in the germline V gene. Germline trimming cut 5 bases from V and 0 bases from J; bases unmatched to any gene: 6. The CDR3 runs to 16 residues. Here the CDR3 reads CASSHPSGASTDTQYF. The CDR3 region has the DNA TGTGCCAGCAGCCACCCTAGCGGGGCTAGCACAGATACGCAGTATTTT. Variable domain in full (rest from reference TRBV7-8 and TRBJ2-3): GAGVSQSPRYKVAKRGQDVALRCDPISGHVSLFWYQQALGQGPEFLTYFQNEAQLDKSGLPSDRFFAERPEGSVSTLKIQRTQQEDSAVYLCASSHPSGASTDTQYFGPGTRLTVL.

This chain links TRBV2 with TRBJ2-1; D is perhaps TRBD1 or TRBD2 (6 bases each). The CDR3 runs 16 residues. The V end lost 4 bases, the J end lost 3 bases, and 16 bases lay between the germline ends. The germline gives CDR1 SNHLY, CDR2 FYNNEI. The CDR3 sequence: CASSAEGGRFYNEQFF. CDR3 in DNA: TGTGCCAGCAGTGCAGAGGGGGGCCGGTTCTACAATGAGCAGTTCTTC. The full variable domain, in which reference TRBV2 and TRBJ2-1 provide the parts outside the CDR3, is EPEVTQTPSHQVTQMGQEVILRCVPISNHLYFYWYRQILGQKVEFLVSFYNNEISEKSEIFDDQFSVERPDGSNFTLKIRSTKLEDSAMYFCASSAEGGRFYNEQFFGPGTRLTVL.

This clonotype was seen just once. The J gene is TRBJ1-1, the V gene TRBV20-1; D ambiguous. The CDR3 covers 13 residues. Trimming pared 6 bases from V and 6 bases from J, leaving 17 bases between. Germline V gives CDR1 DFQATT, CDR2 SNEGSKA (reference sequence). CDR3 DNA sequence: TGCAGTGCCTCCGAACCTGGGATGTCTGAAGCTTTCTTT. Residues: CSASEPGMSEAFF.

The sample holds one count of this clonotype. The rearrangement uses TRBV11-2 and TRBJ1-6; a weak D match, TRBD1 (6 bases). V lost 1 base and J lost 9, with 10 bases in between. Per germline, CDR1 SGHAT and CDR2 FQNNGV. The CDR3 extends over 14 amino acids. CDR3 amino acids: CASSLVGRGSPLHF. The DNA of the CDR3 is TGTGCCAGCAGCTTAGTGGGCAGGGGTTCACCCCTCCACTTT.

The rearrangement links TRBV20-1 to TRBJ2-7; 7 bases line up with TRBD2. The germline V gene has CDR1 DFQATT and CDR2 SNEGSKA (reference sequence). This CDR3 is 13 amino acids long. Trimming took 3 bases from V and 1 from J; bases not matched to a gene: 3. The DNA for the CDR3 is TGCAGTGCTAGCAGCGGGGCATCCTACGAGCAGTACTTC. Residues: CSASSGASYEQYF.

This clonotype was counted once. The V and J genes are TRBV7-9 and TRBJ1-4; 8 positions agree with TRBD1. V dropped 5 bases and J dropped 7; count of bases not matched to a gene: 6. Germline CDR1 SEHNR, CDR2 FQNEAQ (reference sequence). This CDR3 has 14 amino acids. The CDR3 sequence: CASSPDRGTEKLFF. DNA for the CDR3: TGTGCCAGCAGCCCCGACAGGGGAACTGAAAAACTGTTTTTT.

This CDR3 reads CSVDRGRTDTQYF. In nucleotides, the CDR3 is TGCAGCGTTGACAGGGGAAGAACAGATACGCAGTATTTT. The J gene is TRBJ2-3, the V gene TRBV29-1; perhaps TRBD1 as D (6 bases). The V gene lost 3 bases and the J gene lost 3 bases, with 10 bases spanning the gap. This CDR3 comprises 13 residues. The germline CDR1 and CDR2 sequences are SQVTM and ANQGSEA.

The chain is built from TRBV5-1 and TRBJ2-1; no firm D call. Germline V gene data show CDR1 as SGHRS and CDR2 as YFSETQ. Trimming took 0 bases from V and 6 from J, leaving 19 bases between them. The CDR3 extends over 17 amino acids. CDR3: CASSLEPGGRAFNEQFF. As DNA, the CDR3 is TGCGCCAGCAGCTTGGAACCGGGTGGTCGGGCGTTCAATGAGCAGTTCTTC.

J is TRBJ2-7 and V is TRBV29-1, with a possible D match to TRBD1 (5 bases). Germline V lookup: CDR1 SQVTM, CDR2 ANQGSEA. V lost 3 bases and J lost 4, with 16 bases in between. The CDR3 loop spans 14 amino acids. The CDR3 sequence: CSVEYGDSDYEQYF. The CDR3 nucleotides read TGCAGCGTTGAGTATGGCGACAGCGATTACGAGCAGTACTTC.

The chain links TRBV19 to TRBJ1-2; D is unclear. V lost 8 bases, J lost 6 bases, and 19 bases lay in between. This CDR3 contains 14 residues. Germline values: CDR1 LNHDA, CDR2 SQIVND (reference sequence). The CDR3 nucleotides read TGTGCCAGTTCCGGGCCAACGGAGGACGATGGCTACACCTTC. Its translation: CASSGPTEDDGYTF.

The chain couples TRBV2 to TRBJ2-5; possibly TRBD1 for D (6 bases). V was clipped by 8 bases and J by 5 bases, with 18 bases between them. The CDR3 is 14 residues long. The germline CDR1 and CDR2 sequences are SNHLY and FYNNEI. The CDR3 loop reads CASQDSAEMETQYF. CDR3 nucleotide sequence: TGTGCCAGCCAGGACAGCGCCGAGATGGAGACCCAGTACTTC. Variable domain in full (rest from reference TRBV2 and TRBJ2-5): EPEVTQTPSHQVTQMGQEVILRCVPISNHLYFYWYRQILGQKVEFLVSFYNNEISEKSEIFDDQFSVERPDGSNFTLKIRSTKLEDSAMYFCASQDSAEMETQYFGPGTRLLVL.

This chain connects TRBV29-1 to TRBJ2-1, with D perhaps matching TRBD2 (5 bases). V dropped 2 bases and J dropped 2 bases, with 7 bases sitting between them. The CDR3 length is 13 residues. Germline-derived CDR1 and CDR2 are SQVTM and ANQGSEA. CDR3 in amino acids: CSVETRAYNEQFF. CDR3 nucleotide sequence: TGCAGCGTTGAAACTAGGGCCTACAATGAGCAGTTCTTC.

The gene calls are TRBV27 and TRBJ1-5, with a possible D match to TRBD1 (6 bases). CDR1 is MNHEY, CDR2 SMNVEV, per germline (reference sequence). Between the trimmed V and J ends, which lost 5 bases and 0 bases, there was a span of 17 bases. The CDR3 covers 17 residues. CDR3 amino acids: CASSIGGGLYSNQPQHF. CDR3 DNA: TGTGCCAGCAGTATCGGGGGGGGGCTTTATAGCAATCAGCCCCAGCATTTT.

J is TRBJ2-1 and V is TRBV30, with D unresolved. Germline V gives CDR1 GTSNPN, CDR2 SVGIG (reference sequence). The V end lost 0 bases, the J end lost 3 bases, and 12 bases lay between the germline ends. This CDR3 has 15 amino acids. The CDR3 loop is CAWSVYSSSYNEQFF. CDR3 in DNA: TGTGCCTGGAGTGTGTACTCTTCTAGCTACAATGAGCAGTTCTTC.

This chain joins TRBV19 and TRBJ1-1, with a possible D match to TRBD1 (6 bases). Germline V gives CDR1 LNHDA, CDR2 SQIVND (reference sequence). With 6 bases removed from V and 6 bases from J, the gap between germline ends came to 11 bases. The CDR3 loop spans 12 amino acids. CDR3 region: CASRGQTPEAFF. The CDR3 DNA sequence: TGTGCCAGTAGAGGACAGACCCCTGAAGCTTTCTTT.

The CDR3 nucleotides read TGTGCCACCAGCCCAACTGAACTCACGGGGTATGGCTACACCTTC. Its protein product is CATSPTELTGYGYTF. This rearrangement joins TRBV15 to TRBJ1-2; unclear D gene. Germline V gene lookup returns CDR1 LNHNV and CDR2 YYDKDF (reference sequence). Trimming took off 5 bases at V and 5 bases at J, with 18 bases between the two ends. The CDR3 has 15 residues.

The chain recombines TRBV20-1 with TRBJ1-2, with D maybe TRBD1 (5 bases). The CDR3 contains 15 residues. The germline gives CDR1 DFQATT, CDR2 SNEGSKA (reference sequence). V was pared by 5 bases and J by 6 bases, with 22 bases between. CDR3 sequence reads: CSARGAEGLRDGYTF. The CDR3 coding sequence is TGCAGTGCTCGAGGGGCCGAAGGATTAAGGGATGGCTACACCTTC.

In nucleotides, the CDR3 is TGTGCCTGGAGTGACGGCAAGGGGGCCATCACAGATACGCAGTATTTT. It encodes CAWSDGKGAITDTQYF. This rearrangement joins TRBV30 to TRBJ2-3, with 7 bases identical to TRBD1. CDR3 size: 16 residues. The ends lost 1 base at V and 2 bases at J; junction bases unmatched: 9. Germline V lookup: CDR1 GTSNPN, CDR2 SVGIG (reference sequence).

The V and J genes are TRBV15 and TRBJ1-2; 7 bases fit TRBD1. Trimming removed 6 bases from V and 4 bases from J; junction bases left unmatched: 5. The CDR3 has 13 residues. Germline-derived CDR1 and CDR2 are LNHNV and YYDKDF (reference sequence). Here the CDR3 DNA reads TGTGCCACCAGACCTGGGACAGCCTATGGCTACACCTTC. Its translation is CATRPGTAYGYTF.

This chain joins TRBV2 and TRBJ2-3; the match to TRBD2 covers 11 bases. Germline V CDR1 and CDR2: SNHLY, FYNNEI. The J segment lost 8 bases and the V segment lost 8 bases, leaving 15 bases of the junction unmatched. This CDR3 contains 16 residues. CDR3 DNA: TGTGCCAGCGATCAAACGTTAGCGGGGGGGATAGGTACGCAGTATTTT. Translation gives CASDQTLAGGIGTQYF.

The rearrangement uses TRBV27 and TRBJ2-1; tentatively, D is TRBD1 or TRBD2 (6 bases each). CDR3 length: 16 residues. Germline loops: CDR1 MNHEY, CDR2 SMNVEV (reference sequence). V shed 6 bases and J shed 4 bases, with 19 bases lying between them. The CDR3 region is CASSPQLGGFYNEQFF. CDR3 DNA: TGTGCCAGCAGCCCCCAGTTAGGGGGGTTTTACAATGAGCAGTTCTTC.

V usage is TRBV10-3 and J usage is TRBJ2-5, with no clear D. From germline, CDR1 is ENHRY and CDR2 SYGVKD. The germline V and J ends were trimmed by 0 bases and 0 bases, with 8 bases remaining between them. This CDR3 region has 15 residues. The CDR3 nucleotides read TGTGCCATCAGTGAGTCCCCCCGGTACCAAGAGACCCAGTACTTC. This encodes CAISESPRYQETQYF.

V and J are TRBV30 and TRBJ2-7; maybe TRBD1 (6 bases). The CDR3 spans 13 residues. Looked up from germline, CDR1 is GTSNPN and CDR2 is SVGIG (reference sequence). V was trimmed by 6 bases and J by 5 bases, leaving 17 bases between them. The CDR3 protein is CACRPGTKNEQYF. CDR3 DNA sequence: TGTGCCTGCCGCCCCGGGACAAAAAACGAGCAGTACTTC.

The chain has TRBV29-1 and TRBJ2-1, with D possibly being TRBD1 (5 bases). The germline CDR1 and CDR2 sequences are SQVTM and ANQGSEA. Trimming stripped 1 base from V and 3 bases from J, with 16 bases between. The CDR3 runs 16 residues. The CDR3 spells CSVEVAQLGVYNEQFF. The CDR3 DNA reads as TGCAGCGTTGAAGTGGCCCAGCTAGGGGTCTACAATGAGCAGTTCTTC.

The V and J genes are TRBV27 and TRBJ2-3; D is perhaps TRBD2 (6 bases). Trimming cost V 0 bases and J 8 bases, with 15 bases left between them. Looked up from germline, CDR1 is MNHEY and CDR2 is SMNVEV (reference sequence). This CDR3 has 15 amino acids. For the CDR3, the DNA is TGTGCCAGCAGTTTATCCTACGGTACCGGGGGTACGCAGTATTTT. This codes for CASSLSYGTGGTQYF.

The rearrangement joins TRBV6-5 to TRBJ1-2; D is perhaps TRBD1 (6 bases). Germline-derived CDR1 and CDR2 are MNHEY and SVGAGI. This CDR3 has 14 amino acids. V was pared by 3 bases and J by 7 bases, with 15 bases between. CDR3 loop: CASSYSGAAVGYTF. In DNA, the CDR3 is TGTGCCAGCAGTTATTCGGGGGCGGCGGTTGGCTACACCTTC.